This T cell receptor beta chain appears in the sequencing data of a study of T cell repertoires in ileal Crohn's disease. Turning to the study itself: Postoperative therapy was given to about half: about 11 thiopurines, around 17 anti-TNF agents.

Included were adult ileal or ileocolonic Crohn's patients indicated for ileocolonic resection. TCRB immunosequencing input was roughly 500 nanograms of biopsy DNA per sample. Profiled with immunoSEQ multiplex PCR; TCRdb holds only in-frame clones, not every one. The data contain 15,000 to 20,000 clones, roughly 70% of them singletons. This clone has only one observation. This receptor was identified in an adult with Crohn's disease. Sequenced sample: ileal tissue.

The CDR3, as DNA: TGTGCCAGCAGTATGGCCGCTGAAGCTTTCTTT. Protein sequence: CASSMAAEAFF. The chain links TRBV11-3 to TRBJ1-1, with D unclear. The CDR3 is 11 residues long. Germline V CDR1 and CDR2: SGHNT, YENEEA. V shed 6 bases and J shed 6 bases, with 8 bases lying between them. Based on the CDR3 plus reference TRBV11-3 and TRBJ1-1, the full variable domain is EAGVVQSPRYKIIEKKQPVAFWCNPISGHNTLYWYLQNLGQGPELLIRYENEEAVDDSQLPKDRFSAERLKGVDSTLKIQPAELGDSAVYLCASSMAAEAFFGQGTRLTVV.